Shown below are 25 T cell receptor beta chains from a single sample sequenced in a study of somatic mutations in T cells in chronic GVHD. The repertoire was sequenced with immunoSEQ multiplex PCR; TCRdb's copy has only in-frame clones and lacks some. The profile covers around 13,000 clones, with 78% appearing a single time and about a third taken by the ten largest. Sample: Vbeta20-negative CD4+ T cells from blood. The receptor set was obtained from a male patient in his 50s with chronic graft-versus-host disease. These T cells may partly come from the graft donor.

The V and J genes are TRBV19 and TRBJ1-4; D remains unclear. The CDR3 extends over 13 amino acids. Trimming took 5 bases from V and 2 from J, leaving 6 bases between them. From germline, CDR1 is LNHDA and CDR2 SQIVND (reference sequence). The CDR3 here is CASSRGTNEKLFF. CDR3 nucleotide sequence: TGTGCCAGTAGTCGGGGTACTAATGAAAAACTGTTTTTT.

This sequence joins TRBV11-2 and TRBJ2-2; 9 bases are a match to TRBD1. With V trimmed by 3 bases and J by 6 bases, 14 bases remained unmatched. CDR1 and CDR2 from the germline V gene are SGHAT and FQNNGV. CDR3 length: 18 amino acids. The CDR3 region has the DNA TGTGCCAGCAGCTTTTTATCCCCGGGACAGGGCTTCGCCGGGGAGCTGTTTTTT. It codes for CASSFLSPGQGFAGELFF.

In this sample, this clone is medium-sized. This chain connects TRBV7-6 to TRBJ1-6; D is unresolved. Germline values: CDR1 SGHVS, CDR2 FNYEAQ. Trimming removed 4 bases from V and 7 bases from J, with 8 bases in between. CDR3 length: 13 amino acids. The CDR3 loop is CASSSGVNSPLHF. As DNA, the CDR3 is TGTGCCAGCAGCTCCGGGGTCAATTCACCCCTCCACTTT.

The rearrangement uses TRBV7-2 and TRBJ1-1; D ambiguous. CDR3 size: 15 residues. The germline CDR1 and CDR2 sequences are SGHTA and FQGNSA. Trimming took 5 bases from V and 1 from J, leaving 14 bases between them. The CDR3: CASSPRGPANTEAFF. The CDR3 DNA sequence: TGTGCCAGCAGCCCCCGGGGTCCGGCGAACACTGAAGCTTTCTTT. The full variable domain, completed using reference TRBV7-2 and TRBJ1-1, is GAGVSQSPSNKVTEKGKDVELRCDPISGHTALYWYRQSLGQGLEFLIYFQGNSAPDKSGLPSDRFSAERTGGSVSTLTIQRTQQEDSAVYLCASSPRGPANTEAFFGQGTRLTVV.

The chain has TRBV5-4 and TRBJ1-2; 7 bases line up with TRBD1. V dropped 4 bases and J dropped 8; count of bases not matched to a gene: 17. The length of the CDR3 is 16 residues. CDR1 is SGHNT, CDR2 YYREEE, per germline (reference sequence). This chain's CDR3 is CASSPAGDRAPRGYTF. The CDR3 DNA follows: TGTGCCAGCAGCCCAGCGGGTGACAGGGCTCCTAGAGGCTACACCTTC. The full variable domain, in which reference TRBV5-4 and TRBJ1-2 provide the parts outside the CDR3, is ETGVTQSPTHLIKTRGQQVTLRCSSQSGHNTVSWYQQALGQGPQFIFQYYREEENGRGNFPPRFSGLQFPNYSSELNVNALELDDSALYLCASSPAGDRAPRGYTFGSGTRLTVV.

The rearrangement joins TRBV19 to TRBJ1-5, with 7 bases that match TRBD1. Germline V gives CDR1 LNHDA, CDR2 SQIVND (reference sequence). The junction had 2 bases not matched to a gene; V was cut back by 0 bases and J by 3 bases. This CDR3 spans 15 amino acids. The CDR3, as DNA: TGTGCCAGTAGTATAGAAGGGACAGACAATCAGCCCCAGCATTTT. This translates into CASSIEGTDNQPQHF.

The J gene is TRBJ2-3, the V gene TRBV15, with D possibly TRBD2 on 6 matching bases. Germline values: CDR1 LNHNV, CDR2 YYDKDF (reference sequence). Trimming cost V 0 bases and J 4 bases, with 8 bases left between them. This CDR3 has 14 amino acids. The CDR3 reads CATSRDREPDTQYF. Here the CDR3 DNA reads TGTGCCACCAGCAGAGATCGGGAGCCAGATACGCAGTATTTT. The full variable domain, in which reference TRBV15 and TRBJ2-3 provide the parts outside the CDR3, is DAMVIQNPRYQVTQFGKPVTLSCSQTLNHNVMYWYQQKSSQAPKLLFHYYDKDFNNEADTPDNFQSRRPNTSFCFLDIRSPGLGDTAMYLCATSRDREPDTQYFGPGTRLTVL.

This clone is a singleton in its sample. The chain combines TRBV11-2 with TRBJ1-6, with D perhaps matching TRBD1 (5 bases). Germline CDR1 SGHAT, CDR2 FQNNGV. The V end was cut by 5 bases, the J end by 8 bases, with 16 bases between. The length of the CDR3 is 15 residues. The CDR3: CASSPQAGKDSPLHF. For the CDR3, the DNA is TGTGCCAGCAGCCCCCAAGCAGGGAAGGATTCACCCCTCCACTTT.

V is TRBV25-1 and J is TRBJ2-1; no reliable D call. Germline values: CDR1 MGHDK, CDR2 SYGVNS. The V end lost 5 bases, the J end lost 2 bases, and 16 bases lay between the germline ends. The CDR3 loop spans 16 amino acids. CDR3 residues: CASSRTSWLAYNEQFF. CDR3 DNA sequence: TGTGCCAGCAGTCGAACGTCATGGCTTGCCTACAATGAGCAGTTCTTC.

The chain employs TRBV6-4 and TRBJ1-2; D may be TRBD1 (6 bases). CDR1 is MRHNA, CDR2 SNTAGT, per germline. V was shortened by 4 bases and J by 8 bases, with 17 bases between the two germline ends. The CDR3 extends over 14 amino acids. The CDR3 DNA reads as TGTGCCAGCAGTGCTCTACAGGGCTCGGGAGGCTACACCTTC. It specifies CASSALQGSGGYTF.

The J gene is TRBJ1-2, the V gene TRBV5-4, with D maybe TRBD1 (5 bases). V lost 0 bases and J lost 3, with 9 bases in between. Germline CDR1 and CDR2: SGHNT and YYREEE (reference sequence). CDR3 length: 14 residues. The CDR3 DNA reads TGTGCCAGCAGCTTGGGAGGACAAGACTATGGCTACACCTTC. The encoded protein is CASSLGGQDYGYTF.

This rearrangement joins TRBV10-1 to TRBJ2-3, with TRBD2 matching over 12 bases. Germline lookup yields CDR1 WNHNN and CDR2 SYGVQD (reference sequence). CDR3 length equals 15 residues. V was pared by 6 bases and J by 2 bases, with 3 bases of the junction left unmatched. The DNA of the CDR3 is TGCGCCAGCAGCCGACTAGCGGGGGTCACAGATACGCAGTATTTT. Its translation is CASSRLAGVTDTQYF.

The rearrangement uses TRBV4-1 and TRBJ2-2; possible D gene TRBD1, 5 bases. The CDR3 spans 17 residues. V lost 3 bases and J 5 bases, leaving 19 bases between the germline ends. CDR1 and CDR2 from the germline V gene are MGHRA and YSYEKL. The CDR3 DNA reads TGCGCCAGCAGCCAGGATACAGACAGCCTGGGGACCGGGGAGCTGTTTTTT. This encodes CASSQDTDSLGTGELFF.

The genes are TRBV4-2 and TRBJ2-1, with TRBD2 identical over 8 bases. The CDR3 has 15 residues. The germline CDR1 and CDR2 sequences are LGHNA and YNFKEQ. J was trimmed by 10 bases and V by 4 bases; bases with no gene match: 12. The CDR3 is CASSPHLGGGGEQFF. The CDR3 coding sequence is TGTGCCAGCAGCCCTCACCTCGGGGGGGGCGGGGAGCAGTTCTTC.

The V gene is TRBV7-2, the J gene TRBJ2-2; no definite D call. There are 13 residues in the CDR3. V lost 5 bases to trimming and J lost 4 bases, with 8 bases between them. Per the germline V gene, CDR1 is SGHTA and CDR2 is FQGNSA. In nucleotides, the CDR3 is TGTGCCAGCAGCCCCAGAACCACCGGGGAGCTGTTTTTT. As protein: CASSPRTTGELFF.

This chain connects TRBV18 to TRBJ1-5; D is perhaps TRBD1 (5 bases). V was pared by 3 bases and J by 6 bases, with 15 bases between. Germline-derived CDR1 and CDR2 are KGHSH and LQKENI. The CDR3 loop spans 15 amino acids. The CDR3: CASSPDGTGGQPQHF. CDR3 sequence (DNA): TGTGCCAGCTCACCGGACGGGACGGGGGGTCAGCCCCAGCATTTT. Combining the CDR3 with reference TRBV18 and TRBJ1-5 gives the whole variable domain NAGVMQNPRHLVRRRGQEARLRCSPMKGHSHVYWYRQLPEEGLKFMVYLQKENIIDESGMPKERFSAEFPKEGPSILRIQQVVRGDSAAYFCASSPDGTGGQPQHFGDGTRLSIL.

The chain has TRBV27 and TRBJ1-3; D unresolved. CDR3 size: 13 residues. Germline-derived CDR1 and CDR2 are MNHEY and SMNVEV (reference sequence). The V and J ends lost 4 bases and 0 bases respectively, with 4 bases between them. This CDR3 is CASSSLSGNTIYF. The CDR3 nucleotides are TGTGCCAGCAGTTCCCTCTCTGGAAACACCATATATTTT.

V usage is TRBV28 and J usage is TRBJ1-2, with 7 bases that match TRBD1. The CDR3 has 13 residues. V shed 3 bases, J shed 9 bases, and the junction held 7 bases outside the gene matches. The germline gives CDR1 MDHEN, CDR2 SYDVKM. CDR3 sequence: CASSLGQWDRYTF. The CDR3 coding sequence is TGTGCCAGCAGTTTGGGACAGTGGGATCGCTACACCTTC.

The chain couples TRBV11-3 to TRBJ2-5; possible D gene TRBD2, 5 bases. The CDR3 has 15 amino acids. Germline CDR1 reads SGHNT; CDR2 reads YENEEA. Trimming left V 1 base short and J 5 bases short, with 14 bases between. The CDR3 sequence is CASSLGTGSAETQYF. The CDR3 nucleotides read TGTGCCAGCAGCTTAGGAACGGGATCGGCGGAGACCCAGTACTTC.

The V and J genes are TRBV5-3 and TRBJ2-3; 11 bases are shared with TRBD2. Being an ORF, TRBV5-3 has a function that is uncertain. V gave up 6 bases and J gave up 1 base; unmatched junction bases: 7. This CDR3 spans 16 amino acids. The CDR3 is CARIGLAGKRTDTQYF. DNA of the CDR3: TGTGCCAGAATTGGACTAGCGGGTAAACGCACAGATACGCAGTATTTT.

By sample share, this clone is medium-sized. The chain recombines TRBV10-2 with TRBJ1-2; 7 bases align to TRBD1. V dropped 8 bases and J dropped 2; count of bases not matched to a gene: 23. This CDR3 comprises 19 residues. Germline V gene sequence: CDR1 WSHSY, CDR2 SAAADI. DNA for the CDR3: TGCGCCAGCCCTCCCGTTACCGGGACAGAAAGGATCCGAAACTATGGCTACACCTTC. The encoded protein is CASPPVTGTERIRNYGYTF.

The V and J genes are TRBV6-5 and TRBJ2-1, with 7 bases aligning to TRBD2. Trimming at V came to 6 bases and at J to 9 bases, leaving 11 bases not matched to a gene. The CDR3 is 14 residues long. Germline-derived CDR1 and CDR2 are MNHEY and SVGAGI. CDR3 residues: CASSLLGGGSEQFF. The CDR3 DNA follows: TGTGCCAGCAGCCTATTGGGGGGGGGAAGTGAGCAGTTCTTC.

This clone was found a few times. The chain employs TRBV2 and TRBJ2-3; TRBD1 might be the D (6 bases). The CDR3 totals 17 residues. CDR1 SNHLY and CDR2 FYNNEI come from the germline V gene. Trimming left V 2 bases short and J 2 bases short, with 17 bases between. The CDR3 spells CASSEFRDTENTDTQYF. CDR3 sequence (DNA): TGTGCCAGCAGTGAATTTCGGGACACCGAAAACACAGATACGCAGTATTTT. The whole variable domain, filled in from reference TRBV2 and TRBJ2-3, reads EPEVTQTPSHQVTQMGQEVILRCVPISNHLYFYWYRQILGQKVEFLVSFYNNEISEKSEIFDDQFSVERPDGSNFTLKIRSTKLEDSAMYFCASSEFRDTENTDTQYFGPGTRLTVL.

The chain recombines TRBV14 with TRBJ1-3; D not certain. Trimming cost V 2 bases and J 2 bases, with 19 bases left between them. This CDR3 has 18 residues. Germline V gene lookup returns CDR1 SGHDN and CDR2 FVKESK. The CDR3 protein is CASSQIRTAGSTGNTIYF. The CDR3, as DNA: TGTGCCAGCAGCCAAATTAGAACAGCCGGTTCCACTGGAAACACCATATATTTT.

J is TRBJ2-7 and V is TRBV6-5; D may be TRBD1 (6 bases). Germline V CDR1 and CDR2: MNHEY, SVGAGI. Trimming pared 7 bases from V and 1 base from J, leaving 14 bases between. This CDR3 has 14 amino acids. CDR3 region: CASTRTGLSYEQYF. The CDR3 region has the DNA TGTGCCAGCACACGAACAGGGTTATCCTACGAGCAGTACTTC.